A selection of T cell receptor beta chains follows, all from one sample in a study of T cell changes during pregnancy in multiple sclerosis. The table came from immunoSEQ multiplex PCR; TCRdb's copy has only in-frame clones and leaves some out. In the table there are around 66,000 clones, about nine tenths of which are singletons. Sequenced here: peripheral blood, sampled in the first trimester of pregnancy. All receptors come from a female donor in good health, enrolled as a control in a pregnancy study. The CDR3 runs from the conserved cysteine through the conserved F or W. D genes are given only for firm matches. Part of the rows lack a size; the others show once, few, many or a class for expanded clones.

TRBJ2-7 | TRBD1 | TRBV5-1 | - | TGCGCCAGCAGCCTGGGGACAGCGAGCTCCTACGAGCAGTACTTC | CASSLGTASSYEQYF
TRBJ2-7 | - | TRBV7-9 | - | TGTGCCAGCAGCTTAGCTAGCGGTTCCTACGAGCAGTACTTC | CASSLASGSYEQYF
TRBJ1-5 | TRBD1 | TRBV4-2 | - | TGTGCCAGCAGCCAATACTGGACAGGGGACGATCAGCCCCAGCATTTT | CASSQYWTGDDQPQHF
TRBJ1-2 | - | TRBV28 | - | TGTGCCAGCAGTTTCTCCGACGGGGACTATGGCTACACCTTC | CASSFSDGDYGYTF
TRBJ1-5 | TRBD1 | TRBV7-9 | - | TGTGCCAGCAGCCCCGGGTTTAGGGGGCGAGGTCAGCCCCAGCATTTT | CASSPGFRGRGQPQHF
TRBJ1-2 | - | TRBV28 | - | TGTGCCAGCAGTCGAGCCGGGACACCCAACTATGGCTACACCTTC | CASSRAGTPNYGYTF
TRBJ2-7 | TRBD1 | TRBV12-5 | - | TGTGCTAGTGGCCAACTTGGGACAGCCCCCTCCTACGAGCAGTACTTC | CASGQLGTAPSYEQYF
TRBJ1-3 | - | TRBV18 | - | TGTGCCAGCTCACCGCTTATGGACAGCTCTGGAAACACCATATATTTT | CASSPLMDSSGNTIYF
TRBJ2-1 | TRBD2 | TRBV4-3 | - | TGCGCCAGCAGCCAAGCCCTAGCGGGGGGGACCAATGAGCAGTTCTTC | CASSQALAGGTNEQFF
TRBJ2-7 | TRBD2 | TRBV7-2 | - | TGTGCCAGCAGTCGGCCGGGGGGGGGTTTAGAGCAGTACTTC | CASSRPGGGLEQYF
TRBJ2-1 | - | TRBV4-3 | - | TGCGCCAGCAGCCAAGGTTTGGGGGGATGGGGTGAGCAGTTCTTC | CASSQGLGGWGEQFF
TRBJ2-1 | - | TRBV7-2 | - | TGTGCCAGCAGCTGGAGTCCGGGGAATGAGCAGTTCTTC | CASSWSPGNEQFF
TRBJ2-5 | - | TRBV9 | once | TGTGCCAGCAGCCCTGGGGGAGGGACCCAGTACTTC | CASSPGGGTQYF
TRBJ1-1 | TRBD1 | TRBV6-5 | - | TGTGCCAGCAGTTACGGGAATGGACAGGGAGAAGCTTTCTTT | CASSYGNGQGEAFF